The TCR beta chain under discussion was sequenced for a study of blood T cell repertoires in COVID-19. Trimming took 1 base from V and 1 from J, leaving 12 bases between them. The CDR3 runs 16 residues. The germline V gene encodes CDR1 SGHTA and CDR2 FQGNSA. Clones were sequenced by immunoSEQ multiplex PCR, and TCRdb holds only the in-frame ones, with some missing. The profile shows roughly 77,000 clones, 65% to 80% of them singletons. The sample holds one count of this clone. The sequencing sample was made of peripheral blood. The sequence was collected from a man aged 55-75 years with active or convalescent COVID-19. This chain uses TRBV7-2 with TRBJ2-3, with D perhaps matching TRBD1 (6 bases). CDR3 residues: CASSLDYRAGTDTQYF. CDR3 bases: TGTGCCAGCAGCTTAGATTACAGGGCGGGCACAGATACGCAGTATTTT.